This T cell receptor beta chain was found in a study of cytomegalovirus exposure and HLA in healthy donors. Looking at the study overall: As an earlier analysis found, 150 million to 200 million T cells yielded about 120 million unique TCR beta sequences.

Points on this clone: Its antigen remains unknown.

General study results and limits: A later analysis reportedly found that, within productive TCRs, an Asian-associated ancestry cluster had fewer N-insertions than the mean observed across the 666 donors. Later genetic work tied a missense DCLRE1C variant to beta-chain V and J trimming. Indistinguishable V segments, including TRBV6-2 and TRBV6-3, were excluded.

The CDR3 totals 14 residues. Germline trimming cut 1 base from V and 6 bases from J; bases unmatched to any gene: 4. From germline, CDR1 is MNHNS and CDR2 SASEGT. PCR used 60 Vbeta primers and 13 Jbeta primers. Only in-frame clones appear in the TCRdb table, and some are missing; sequencing was by immunoSEQ multiplex PCR. The data hold 110,000 to 150,000 clones, with 75% to 90% observed a single time. The sequenced sample was PBMCs. The chain uses TRBV6-1 and TRBJ2-7; TRBD2 matches 9 bases. This sequence originates from a female donor in good health and CMV-seronegative. In nucleotides, the CDR3 is TGTGCCAGCAGTGAAGGGGCGGGAGGGGGCGAGCAGTACTTC. This encodes CASSEGAGGGEQYF.